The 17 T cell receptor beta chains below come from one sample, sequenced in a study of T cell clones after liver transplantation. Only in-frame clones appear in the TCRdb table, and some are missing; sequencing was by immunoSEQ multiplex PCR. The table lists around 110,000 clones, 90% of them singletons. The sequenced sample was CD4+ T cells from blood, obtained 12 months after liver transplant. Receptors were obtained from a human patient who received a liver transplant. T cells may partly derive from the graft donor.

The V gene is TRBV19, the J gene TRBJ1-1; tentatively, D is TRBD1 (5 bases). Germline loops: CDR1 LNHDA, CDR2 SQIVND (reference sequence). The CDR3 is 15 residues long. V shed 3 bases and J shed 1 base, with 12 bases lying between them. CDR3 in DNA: TGTGCCAGTAGTATTTCTGGGGGACCGAACACTGAAGCTTTCTTT. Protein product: CASSISGGPNTEAFF.

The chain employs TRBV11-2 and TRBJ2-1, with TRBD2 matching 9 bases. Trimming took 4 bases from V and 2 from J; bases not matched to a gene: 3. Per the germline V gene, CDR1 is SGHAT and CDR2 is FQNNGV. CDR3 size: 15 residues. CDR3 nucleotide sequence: TGTGCCAGCAGCTCCGGGACTAGCACCTACAATGAGCAGTTCTTC. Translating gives CASSSGTSTYNEQFF.

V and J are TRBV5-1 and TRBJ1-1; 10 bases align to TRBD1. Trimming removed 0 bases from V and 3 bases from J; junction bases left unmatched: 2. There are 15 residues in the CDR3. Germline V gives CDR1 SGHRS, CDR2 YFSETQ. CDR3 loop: CASSLEGQGDTEAFF. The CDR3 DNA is TGCGCCAGCAGCTTGGAAGGACAGGGGGACACTGAAGCTTTCTTT. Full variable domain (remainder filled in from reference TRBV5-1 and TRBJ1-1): KAGVTQTPRYLIKTRGQQVTLSCSPISGHRSVSWYQQTPGQGLQFLFEYFSETQRNKGNFPGRFSGRQFSNSRSEMNVSTLELGDSALYLCASSLEGQGDTEAFFGQGTRLTVV.

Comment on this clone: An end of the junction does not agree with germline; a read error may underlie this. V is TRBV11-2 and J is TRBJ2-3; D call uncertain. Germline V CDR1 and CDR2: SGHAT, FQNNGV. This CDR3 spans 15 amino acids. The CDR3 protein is CASRLEPALTDTQYF. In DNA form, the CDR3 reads TGTGCCAGCAGATTAGAGCCAGCCCTCACAGATACGCAGTATTTT.

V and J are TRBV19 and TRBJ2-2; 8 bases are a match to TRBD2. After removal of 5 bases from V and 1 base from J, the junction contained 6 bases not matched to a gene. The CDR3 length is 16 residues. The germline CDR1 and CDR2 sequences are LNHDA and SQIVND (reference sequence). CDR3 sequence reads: CASSFSLAGNTGELFF. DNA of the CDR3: TGTGCCAGTAGTTTCTCTCTAGCGGGGAACACCGGGGAGCTGTTTTTT.

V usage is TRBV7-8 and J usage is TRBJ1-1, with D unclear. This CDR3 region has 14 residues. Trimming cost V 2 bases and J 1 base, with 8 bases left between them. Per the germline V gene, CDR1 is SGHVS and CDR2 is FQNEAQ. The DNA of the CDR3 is TGTGCCAGCAGCTTACAACCCCCGAACACTGAAGCTTTCTTT. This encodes CASSLQPPNTEAFF. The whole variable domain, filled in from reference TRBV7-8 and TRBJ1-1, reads GAGVSQSPRYKVAKRGQDVALRCDPISGHVSLFWYQQALGQGPEFLTYFQNEAQLDKSGLPSDRFFAERPEGSVSTLKIQRTQQEDSAVYLCASSLQPPNTEAFFGQGTRLTVV.

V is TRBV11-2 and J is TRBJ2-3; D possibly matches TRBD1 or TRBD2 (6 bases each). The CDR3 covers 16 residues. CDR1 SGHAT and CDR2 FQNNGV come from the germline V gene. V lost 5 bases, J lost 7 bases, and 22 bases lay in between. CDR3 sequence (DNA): TGTGCCAGCAGCCCGCTACTAGCAGGAGGGACAAATACGCAGTATTTT. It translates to CASSPLLAGGTNTQYF.

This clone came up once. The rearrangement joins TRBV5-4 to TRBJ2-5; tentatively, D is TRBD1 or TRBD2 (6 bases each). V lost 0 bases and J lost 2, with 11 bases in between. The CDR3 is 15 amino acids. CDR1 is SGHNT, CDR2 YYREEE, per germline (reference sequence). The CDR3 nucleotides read TGTGCCAGCAGCTTGGAAGGGGGGCAACAAGAGACCCAGTACTTC. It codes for CASSLEGGQQETQYF.

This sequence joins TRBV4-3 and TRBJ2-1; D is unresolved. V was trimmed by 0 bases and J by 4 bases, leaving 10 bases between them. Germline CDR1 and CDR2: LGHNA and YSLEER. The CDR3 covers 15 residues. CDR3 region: CASSQDWNTYNEQFF. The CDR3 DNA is TGCGCCAGCAGCCAAGATTGGAATACGTACAATGAGCAGTTCTTC.

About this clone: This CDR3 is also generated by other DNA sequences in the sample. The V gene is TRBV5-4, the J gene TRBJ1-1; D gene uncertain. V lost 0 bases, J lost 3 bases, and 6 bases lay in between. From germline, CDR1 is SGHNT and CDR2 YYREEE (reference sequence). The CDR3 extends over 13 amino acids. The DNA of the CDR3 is TGTGCCAGCAGCTTGGCCGGGGACACTGAAGCTTTCTTT. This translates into CASSLAGDTEAFF.

CDR3 amino acids: CASSPGGTSYEQYF. The CDR3 DNA reads as TGTGCCAGCTCACCGGGAGGGACCTCCTACGAGCAGTACTTC. The chain recombines TRBV18 with TRBJ2-7; 7 positions match TRBD2. Trimming at V came to 3 bases and at J to 0 bases, leaving 2 bases not matched to a gene. There are 14 residues in the CDR3. Germline CDR1 KGHSH, CDR2 LQKENI.

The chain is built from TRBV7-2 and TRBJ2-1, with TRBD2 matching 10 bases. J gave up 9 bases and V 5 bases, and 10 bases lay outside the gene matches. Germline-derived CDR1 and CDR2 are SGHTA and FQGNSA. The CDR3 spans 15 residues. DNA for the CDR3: TGTGCCAGCAGCATCACTAGCGGGGCCGGGGGTGAGCAGTTCTTC. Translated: CASSITSGAGGEQFF.

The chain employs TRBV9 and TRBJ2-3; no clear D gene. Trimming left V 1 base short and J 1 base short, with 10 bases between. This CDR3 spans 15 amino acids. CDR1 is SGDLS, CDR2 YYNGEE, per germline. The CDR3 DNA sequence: TGTGCCAGCAGCGTAACCCCCATGGGCACAGATACGCAGTATTTT. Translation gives CASSVTPMGTDTQYF.

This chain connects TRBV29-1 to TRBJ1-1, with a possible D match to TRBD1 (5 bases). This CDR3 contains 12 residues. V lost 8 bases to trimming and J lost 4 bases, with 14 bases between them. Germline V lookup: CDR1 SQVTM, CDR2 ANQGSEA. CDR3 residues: CSTLTGLTEAFF. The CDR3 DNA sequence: TGCAGCACCCTGACGGGGCTCACTGAAGCTTTCTTT.

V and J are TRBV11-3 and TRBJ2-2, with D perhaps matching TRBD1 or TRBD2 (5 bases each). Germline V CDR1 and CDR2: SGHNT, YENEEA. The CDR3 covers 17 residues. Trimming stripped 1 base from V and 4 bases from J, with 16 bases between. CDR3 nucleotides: TGTGCCAGCAGCTTAGCTCTTGGTCCAGGGAGCACCGGGGAGCTGTTTTTT. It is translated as CASSLALGPGSTGELFF.

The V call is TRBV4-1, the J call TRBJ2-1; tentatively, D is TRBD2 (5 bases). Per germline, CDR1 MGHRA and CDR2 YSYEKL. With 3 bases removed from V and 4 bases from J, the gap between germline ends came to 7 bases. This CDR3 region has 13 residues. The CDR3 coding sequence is TGCGCCAGCAGCCAGACGGGGTACAATGAGCAGTTCTTC. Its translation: CASSQTGYNEQFF.

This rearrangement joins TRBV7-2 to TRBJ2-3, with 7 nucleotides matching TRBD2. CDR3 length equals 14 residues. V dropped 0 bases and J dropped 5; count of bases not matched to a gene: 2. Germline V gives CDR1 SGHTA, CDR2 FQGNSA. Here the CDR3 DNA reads TGTGCCAGCAGCTTAGCGGGAGGGAAAGATACGCAGTATTTT. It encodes CASSLAGGKDTQYF.